This TCR beta chain was sequenced for a study of shared clonotypes between healthy human individuals. Study information: Three plates were used per donor for CD4 naive, three for CD4 memory, two for CD8 naive and one for CD8 memory.

Comment on this clone: Its antigen is undetermined.

Notes on the study in general: Enrolling few donors narrowed the genetic and exposure-history diversity that was represented. Larger richness was generally estimated for naive than memory subsets.

The germline CDR1 and CDR2 sequences are SGHTA and FQGNSA. J was trimmed by 2 bases and V by 5 bases; bases with no gene match: 7. The CDR3 length is 15 residues. The protocol was immunoSEQ multiplex PCR, while the TCRdb copy is restricted to in-frame clones and leaves out a portion. Altogether millions of clones are present, roughly 94% being singletons, with the ten largest covering 0.13%. The sequenced material came from naive CD4+ T cells sorted from blood. As for subset: CD45RA+ positively selected. V is TRBV7-2 and J is TRBJ2-3, with 7 bases matching TRBD2. This receptor was obtained from a man aged 18 to 30 in good health. The CDR3 sequence is CASSLRDYLTDTQYF. The DNA for the CDR3 is TGTGCCAGCAGCCTAAGGGACTACCTCACAGATACGCAGTATTTT.